This T cell receptor (beta chain) is from a study of CD4 T cells in relation to SARS-CoV-2 and coronaviruses. Whole-study context: Controls used an HIV-1 Nef peptide pool or no peptide.

Unexposed donor CD4+ T cells date from about 2011-2019, before the COVID-19 pandemic. After roughly ten days of culture, CD4+ T cells were isolated. Cells permitting, SARS-CoV-2 S/N and four cold-coronavirus spikes were tested on unexposed-donor CD4+ T cells. The germline V and J ends were trimmed by 3 bases and 4 bases, with 12 bases remaining between them. This CDR3 has 15 residues. CDR1 and CDR2 from the germline V gene are ENHRY and SYGVKD. This clone was detected only a few times. Its antigen is still unknown. The assay was immunoSEQ multiplex PCR, and TCRdb's table has in-frame clones only and misses some. The sample has roughly 20,000 clones, roughly 66% seen once.

The receptor's source is a human donor in good health. Sequenced: CD4+ T cells from PBMCs, cultured in vitro. J is TRBJ2-2 and V is TRBV10-3, with D perhaps being TRBD1 or TRBD2 (6 bases each). The CDR3 region is CAISEGGTTTGELFF. CDR3 nucleotides: TGTGCCATCAGTGAAGGAGGGACAACCACCGGGGAGCTGTTTTTT.